This T cell receptor (beta chain) was observed in a study of T cell responses to AZD1222 COVID-19 vaccine. Second-dose intervals of approximately 4 or approximately 12 weeks were pooled. The length of the CDR3 is 16 residues. The ends were cut back, 2 bases at V and 2 bases at J, with 14 bases in the middle. Germline V lookup: CDR1 MNHEY, CDR2 SVGEGT. Repertoires were generated with immunoSEQ multiplex PCR, while TCRdb's copy carries only in-frame clones and drops some. The sample has 180,000 or so clones; 90% to 95% are singletons. Study conclusions and caveats: Repertoire sampling occurred only after the peak T cell response.

Details on this clone: Its target is not known.

The chain employs TRBV6-2 or TRBV6-3 and TRBJ2-3, with D tentatively TRBD2 (6 bases). This receptor was identified in an adult who received the AZD1222 COVID-19 vaccine. Sequencing was performed on peripheral blood, taken 28 days after the second AZD1222 dose. CDR3 nucleotide sequence: TGTGCCAGCAGTTACCGCGGGGTATCCCACACAGATACGCAGTATTTT. As protein: CASSYRGVSHTDTQYF.